The 4 T cell receptor beta chains below were found in one sample sequenced in a study of PD-1 blockade in classical Hodgkin lymphoma. Every patient had relapsed following autologous stem cell transplantation, and cohorts differed in brentuximab vedotin exposure. Magnetic depletion of unwanted cells isolated CD4+ T cells from thawed PBMCs. The method was immunoSEQ multiplex PCR; TCRdb's version includes in-frame clones alone and lacks a portion of them. The sample holds hundreds of clones, roughly 87% seen once. The sample here was CD4+ T cells from blood, taken at baseline. The source is a human donor with classical Hodgkin lymphoma.

The chain is built from TRBV5-1 and TRBJ2-5; 9 bases match TRBD1. The V and J ends lost 4 bases and 5 bases, in that order; junction bases with no gene match: 15. CDR1 and CDR2 (germline): SGHRS, YFSETQ. This CDR3 has 17 residues. The CDR3 loop is CASSPYSGTGLGETQYF. The CDR3 DNA is TGCGCCAGCAGCCCATATTCAGGGACAGGGCTCGGTGAGACCCAGTACTTC.

CDR3 sequence (DNA): TGTGCCAGCAGGCCACAGACAGGGGGCGAGTTCTTC. Encoded protein: CASRPQTGGEFF. The rearrangement uses TRBV7-2 and TRBJ2-1, with TRBD1 matching over 10 bases. CDR1 SGHTA and CDR2 FQGNSA come from the germline V gene. The CDR3 is made up of 12 amino acids. V shed 6 bases and J 14 bases; nucleotides not matched to a gene: 7. Based on the CDR3 plus reference TRBV7-2 and TRBJ2-1, the full variable domain is GAGVSQSPSNKVTEKGKDVELRCDPISGHTALYWYRQSLGQGLEFLIYFQGNSAPDKSGLPSDRFSAERTGGSVSTLTIQRTQQEDSAVYLCASRPQTGGEFFGPGTRLTVL.

The gene calls are TRBV30 and TRBJ2-7; 11 nucleotides agree with TRBD1. Trimming at V came to 5 bases and at J to 7 bases, leaving 1 base not matched to a gene. CDR1 is GTSNPN and CDR2 is SVGIG in the germline V gene (reference sequence). The CDR3 runs 11 residues. The CDR3 coding sequence is TGTGCCTGGGGGACAGGGGGTGAGCAGTACTTC. It specifies CAWGTGGEQYF.

The chain has TRBV4-1 and TRBJ2-1; no firm D call. The CDR3 extends over 13 amino acids. The germline CDR1 and CDR2 sequences are MGHRA and YSYEKL. Trimming removed 0 bases from V and 9 bases from J, with 9 bases in between. CDR3: CASSQDGRAEQFF. In DNA form, the CDR3 reads TGCGCCAGCAGCCAAGATGGGCGAGCTGAGCAGTTCTTC.